The rows below give T cell receptor beta chains drawn from one sample of a study of T cell repertoires in cytomegalovirus infection. From the reads, TCRdb called clonotypes with MiXCR, one entry per CDR3 protein. The sample yields around 530,000 distinct CDR3 sequences, around 27% seen once. Sequenced: PBMCs. These receptors all come from a human donor in good health (CMV status not recorded). Some clones in this sample may be carry-over from other donors' samples. CDR3s leave out the opening cysteine and the closing phenylalanine or tryptophan.

j_gene: TRBJ2-1
v_gene: TRBV7-6
CDR3aa: ASSPKSVRDYNEQF

j_gene: TRBJ2-1
v_gene: TRBV10-3
CDR3aa: AIRIMGQEDNEQF

j_gene: TRBJ2-2
v_gene: TRBV29-1
CDR3aa: SVELRAGTGELF

j_gene: TRBJ1-5
v_gene: TRBV19
CDR3aa: ASRRNSGTGDQPQH

j_gene: TRBJ2-7
v_gene: TRBV20-1
CDR3aa: SASLAGIYEQY

j_gene: TRBJ1-1
v_gene: TRBV12-3/TRBV12-4
CDR3aa: ASSSTGANTEAF

j_gene: TRBJ2-7
v_gene: TRBV28
CDR3aa: ASSLVQAGGEQY

j_gene: TRBJ2-1
v_gene: TRBV19
CDR3aa: ASRWAYSYNEQF

j_gene: TRBJ1-4
v_gene: TRBV12-3/TRBV12-4
CDR3aa: ASSNSGTKF

j_gene: TRBJ2-1
v_gene: TRBV6-2/TRBV6-3
CDR3aa: ASSYPGLINEQF

j_gene: TRBJ2-7
v_gene: TRBV15
CDR3aa: ATSRDRSRYEQY

j_gene: TRBJ2-7
v_gene: TRBV14
CDR3aa: ASSLIAGAISSYEQY

j_gene: TRBJ2-3
v_gene: TRBV4-1
CDR3aa: ASSQVSSGSSTDTQY

j_gene: TRBJ1-1
v_gene: TRBV19
CDR3aa: ASEDRTNLEAF

j_gene: TRBJ2-1
v_gene: TRBV6-8
CDR3aa: ASSYSRNSYNEQF

j_gene: TRBJ2-5
v_gene: TRBV14
CDR3aa: ASSIGTGKTQY

j_gene: TRBJ2-3
v_gene: TRBV7-9
CDR3aa: ASSLLLAGGKASTDTQY

j_gene: TRBJ2-1
v_gene: TRBV12-3/TRBV12-4
CDR3aa: ASSHRMTSFEQF

j_gene: TRBJ1-5
v_gene: TRBV27
CDR3aa: ASRVDPLGNQPQH

j_gene: TRBJ1-2
v_gene: TRBV6-1
CDR3aa: ASSDPGYYGYT

j_gene: TRBJ1-1
v_gene: TRBV7-8
CDR3aa: ASSYLQGVSTEAF

j_gene: TRBJ1-2
v_gene: TRBV10-3
CDR3aa: AITEGINYGYT

j_gene: TRBJ1-1
v_gene: TRBV5-5
CDR3aa: ASSLAGRTEAF

j_gene: TRBJ2-3
v_gene: TRBV5-6
CDR3aa: ASSSLGRSQY

j_gene: TRBJ2-1
v_gene: TRBV28
CDR3aa: ASSPYSGRPYNEQF

j_gene: TRBJ1-1
v_gene: TRBV18
CDR3aa: ASFTNRGDEAF

j_gene: TRBJ2-7
v_gene: TRBV14
CDR3aa: ASSLWASGLGEQY

j_gene: TRBJ2-7
v_gene: TRBV7-6
CDR3aa: ASSSPLGGEVGYEQY

j_gene: TRBJ1-2
v_gene: TRBV13
CDR3aa: ASSFQRLDRVFRNYGHT

j_gene: TRBJ2-1
v_gene: TRBV11-2
CDR3aa: ASSLDRGRVREQF

j_gene: TRBJ2-7
v_gene: TRBV29-1
CDR3aa: SVDFELAGANEQY

j_gene: TRBJ1-4
v_gene: TRBV27
CDR3aa: ASSLLGVQAAEKLF

j_gene: TRBJ1-1
v_gene: TRBV7-8
CDR3aa: ASSSGLMNTEAF

j_gene: TRBJ1-1
v_gene: TRBV12-3/TRBV12-4
CDR3aa: ASTRWAMNTEAF

j_gene: TRBJ1-4
v_gene: TRBV12-3/TRBV12-4
CDR3aa: ASTLHQREKLF

j_gene: TRBJ2-7
v_gene: TRBV10-3
CDR3aa: AISVAGLKYEQY

j_gene: TRBJ2-7
v_gene: TRBV7-2
CDR3aa: ASSRPGLAEYEQY

j_gene: TRBJ1-2
v_gene: TRBV15
CDR3aa: ATSRGTGVGYT